Shown below are 18 T cell receptor beta chains from a single sample sequenced in a study of cytomegalovirus exposure and HLA in healthy donors. The PCR contained 60 Vbeta and 13 Jbeta primers. TCRdb's table, derived via immunoSEQ multiplex PCR, lists solely in-frame clones and lacks some. Of about 120,000 clones in the sample, more than 70% are singletons; the top ten hold more than 0.2%. The source material was PBMCs. These receptors came from a man aged 50-60 years in good health and CMV-seronegative.

The CDR3 is CASSPGGYEQYF. CDR3 nucleotide sequence: TGTGCCAGCAGTCCAGGGGGGTACGAGCAGTACTTC. The V and J genes are TRBV27 and TRBJ2-5, with D maybe TRBD1 (7 bases). The DNA end is a closer match to TRBJ2-7, so the J assignment may be wrong. CDR1 and CDR2 (germline): MNHEY, SMNVEV (reference sequence). The CDR3 contains 12 residues.

The V call is TRBV30, the J call TRBJ1-2, with D unclear. Germline-derived CDR1 and CDR2 are GTSNPN and SVGIG (reference sequence). The CDR3 is 14 residues long. Deletions cut 2 bases from V and 3 bases from J, with 13 bases between. The CDR3 here is CAWSLAPRDYGYTF. For the CDR3, the DNA is TGTGCCTGGAGTCTCGCGCCCCGGGACTATGGCTACACCTTC.

This clone was recorded a few times. The rearrangement uses TRBV5-1 and TRBJ2-2; a possible D gene is TRBD2 (5 bases). The CDR3 loop spans 15 amino acids. The germline V gene has CDR1 SGHRS and CDR2 YFSETQ. V shed 3 bases and J shed 3 bases, with 12 bases lying between them. In DNA form, the CDR3 reads TGCGCCAGCAGCTCCCAGACTACCGACACCGGGGAGCTGTTTTTT. As protein: CASSSQTTDTGELFF. The full variable domain, completed using reference TRBV5-1 and TRBJ2-2, is KAGVTQTPRYLIKTRGQQVTLSCSPISGHRSVSWYQQTPGQGLQFLFEYFSETQRNKGNFPGRFSGRQFSNSRSEMNVSTLELGDSALYLCASSSQTTDTGELFFGEGSRLTVL.

In its sample, this clone was seen once. V gene TRBV25-1 combines with J gene TRBJ1-6; D ambiguous. The CDR3 extends over 15 amino acids. CDR1 and CDR2 from the germline V gene are MGHDK and SYGVNS. V shed 3 bases and J shed 8 bases, with 14 bases lying between them. The CDR3 DNA is TGTGCCAGCAGTGACAGGATTATGGTTGATTCACCCCTCCACTTT. Protein sequence: CASSDRIMVDSPLHF. The complete variable domain, with remaining parts taken from reference TRBV25-1 and TRBJ1-6, reads EADIYQTPRYLVIGTGKKITLECSQTMGHDKMYWYQQDPGMELHLIHYSYGVNSTEKGDLSSESTVSRIRTEHFPLTLESARPSHTSQYLCASSDRIMVDSPLHFGNGTRLTVT.

J is TRBJ1-1 and V is TRBV6-6; a weak D match, TRBD1 (6 bases). Germline V gene lookup returns CDR1 MNHNY and CDR2 SVGAGI (reference sequence). The CDR3 extends over 16 amino acids. Trimming left V 0 bases short and J 4 bases short, with 15 bases between. The CDR3 reads CASSYSIGGLGTEAFF. CDR3 in DNA: TGTGCCAGCAGTTACTCGATTGGGGGCTTGGGCACTGAAGCTTTCTTT.

This clone showed up just once. The gene calls are TRBV7-2 and TRBJ2-7; a weak D match, TRBD2 (5 bases). The CDR3 has 15 amino acids. Germline V gene sequence: CDR1 SGHTA, CDR2 FQGNSA. Trimming took off 5 bases at V and 1 base at J, with 15 bases between the two ends. CDR3 in DNA: TGTGCCAGCAGCCCGCGGGCCATGACGTCCTACGAGCAGTACTTC. Encoded protein: CASSPRAMTSYEQYF.

The V and J genes are TRBV19 and TRBJ2-2, with TRBD1 matching 7 bases. This CDR3 comprises 13 residues. Germline-derived CDR1 and CDR2 are LNHDA and SQIVND (reference sequence). Trimming at V came to 10 bases and at J to 7 bases, leaving 9 bases not matched to a gene. The CDR3, as DNA: TGTGCCACAAACAGGGGCTATGGCGGGGAGCTGTTTTTT. Translated, it gives CATNRGYGGELFF.

This chain uses TRBV11-1 with TRBJ2-5, with D perhaps matching TRBD1 (6 bases). The J call is uncertain, as TRBJ2-7 better fits the DNA end. The CDR3 covers 15 residues. Germline CDR1 and CDR2: SGHAT and FQDESV (reference sequence). DNA for the CDR3: TGTGCCAGCAGCTTAGAGGCAGGGGAACTTTACGAGCAGTACTTC. Translation: CASSLEAGELYEQYF.

Here the CDR3 DNA reads TGCGCCAGCAGCTTGGGGACTAGCGGGGGGGGAAATGAGCAGTTCTTC. Translating it yields CASSLGTSGGGNEQFF. The gene calls are TRBV5-1 and TRBJ2-1; 15 positions agree with TRBD2. J gave up 7 bases and V 0 bases, and 2 bases lay outside the gene matches. This CDR3 spans 16 amino acids. Per the germline V gene, CDR1 is SGHRS and CDR2 is YFSETQ.

The chain is built from TRBV4-2 and TRBJ2-2, with D unclear. The CDR3 spans 18 residues. Germline values: CDR1 LGHNA, CDR2 YNFKEQ. V was clipped by 1 base and J by 1 base, with 16 bases between them. CDR3 loop: CASSQGPLGSRNTGELFF. CDR3 coding DNA: TGTGCCAGCAGCCAAGGGCCCTTAGGTAGCAGGAACACCGGGGAGCTGTTTTTT.

In DNA form, the CDR3 reads TGTGCCAGCAGTTACGGGACAGGACCCTACGAGCAGTACTTC. Its translation: CASSYGTGPYEQYF. This chain joins TRBV6-6 and TRBJ2-7, with TRBD1 identical over 8 bases. The germline gives CDR1 MNHNY, CDR2 SVGAGI (reference sequence). This CDR3 contains 14 residues. Unmatched junction bases numbered 2, after V lost 2 bases and J lost 2 bases.

This clone was counted only a few times. The rearrangement joins TRBV2 to TRBJ1-3; possibly TRBD1 for D (5 bases). In germline, CDR1 is SNHLY, CDR2 FYNNEI. The V gene lost 8 bases and the J gene lost 4 bases, with 6 bases spanning the gap. This CDR3 comprises 11 residues. The CDR3 nucleotides are TGTGCCAGCCGGGGGGGAAACACCATATATTTT. Translation: CASRGGNTIYF.

This clone was found a few times. The chain recombines TRBV10-2 with TRBJ1-1, with 8 bases fitting TRBD1. With V trimmed by 8 bases and J by 1 base, 6 bases remained unmatched. The CDR3 contains 14 residues. Germline-derived CDR1 and CDR2 are WSHSY and SAAADI. The CDR3 nucleotides read TGCGCCAGCTTTCTGGACAGGGCGAACACTGAAGCTTTCTTT. Its protein product is CASFLDRANTEAFF.

In its sample, this clone was seen a few times. The rearrangement uses TRBV5-4 and TRBJ2-3; 11 nucleotides match TRBD2. The CDR3 loop spans 16 amino acids. Trimming cost V 4 bases and J 0 bases; bases outside gene matches: 4. Germline V gene lookup returns CDR1 SGHNT and CDR2 YYREEE (reference sequence). The CDR3 region has the DNA TGTGCCAGCAGCAAGATAGCGGGAGGGAGCACAGATACGCAGTATTTT. It yields the protein CASSKIAGGSTDTQYF.

This clone was seen just once. The chain uses TRBV9 and TRBJ2-2; 7 nucleotides line up with TRBD1. J lost 6 bases, V lost 2 bases, and 4 bases had no gene match. The length of the CDR3 is 14 residues. CDR1 is SGDLS and CDR2 is YYNGEE in the germline V gene. The chain's CDR3 is CASSVKGAAGELFF. The CDR3 coding sequence is TGTGCCAGCAGCGTTAAGGGGGCGGCCGGGGAGCTGTTTTTT.

The genes are TRBV12-5 and TRBJ1-1; the D is unclear. Looked up from germline, CDR1 is LGHNT and CDR2 is FRNRAP. The V end lost 8 bases, the J end lost 3 bases, and 13 bases lay between the germline ends. The CDR3 is 13 residues long. The CDR3 bases are TGTGCTAGTCGTACGGAGGTTCACACTGAAGCTTTCTTT. It encodes CASRTEVHTEAFF.

The J gene is TRBJ2-7, the V gene TRBV5-1, with D perhaps matching TRBD2 (6 bases). In germline, CDR1 is SGHRS, CDR2 YFSETQ. The CDR3 totals 14 residues. Trimming left V 4 bases short and J 4 bases short, with 15 bases between. The CDR3 reads CASSPGTQSYEQYF. CDR3 DNA sequence: TGCGCCAGCAGCCCGGGGACTCAATCTTACGAGCAGTACTTC.

This rearrangement joins TRBV29-1 to TRBJ1-2; 9 bases are shared with TRBD1. V shed 7 bases, J shed 9 bases, and the junction held 9 bases outside the gene matches. The CDR3 totals 12 residues. In germline, CDR1 is SQVTM, CDR2 ANQGSEA. The CDR3: CSEKTGGGSYTF. The DNA of the CDR3 is TGCAGCGAGAAAACAGGGGGCGGTAGCTACACCTTC.